This T cell receptor (beta chain) is drawn from a study of beta chain features in type 1 diabetes. This clone turned up a few times. What was sequenced were expressed TCRB transcripts, since all of the isolated RNA had been reverse transcribed. TCRdb's table, derived via immunoSEQ multiplex PCR, lists solely in-frame clones and lacks some. The data show hundreds of thousands of clones, around 15% seen once. Between the trimmed V and J ends, which lost 7 bases and 1 base, there was a span of 25 bases. The CDR3 covers 18 residues. Per the germline V gene, CDR1 is LGHNT and CDR2 is FRNRAP. The sequence came from a man between 18 and 35 years old in good health. Material: naive CD4+ T cells from blood. This chain connects TRBV12-5 to TRBJ2-5; possible D gene TRBD1, 6 bases. CDR3 in DNA: TGTGCTAGTGCCCTCGAACCCAAGCAGGGGTCCGGCCAAGAGACCCAGTACTTC. Its translation: CASALEPKQGSGQETQYF.